This TCR beta chain was sequenced during a study of neoadjuvant anti-PD-1 for oral cavity cancer. Study-level results: Only three patients per response group were TCR-analyzed; validation needed.

Documented time point: after neoadjuvant nivolumab, at surgical resection. These oral cavity squamous cell carcinomas were HPV-negative and locally advanced. Data came from immunoSEQ multiplex PCR; TCRdb stores just in-frame clones and leaves some out. The sample lists 55,000 to 75,000 clones, 80% to 90% occurring once. This CDR3 region has 12 residues. Notes on this clone: Its target is not known.

The sequence came from a person aged 35 to 85 with oral cavity squamous cell carcinoma. The chain recombines TRBV7-5 with TRBJ2-7; TRBD2 is the table's D call and was not checked against the DNA. TRBV7-5 is listed as a pseudogene. Source: PBMCs, taken after nivolumab (anti-PD-1) treatment. The DNA of the CDR3 is TGTGCCAGAAGGGGACTAGCGCGAGAGCAGTACTTC. Its protein is CARRGLAREQYF.